These T cell receptor beta chains were read from a single sample in a study of cytotoxic CD8 clonotypes in ibrutinib-treated CLL. Using immunoSEQ multiplex PCR, the repertoire was profiled, and TCRdb retains in-frame clones only, with some absent. The sample includes 110,000 to 150,000 clones, about 76% of them seen just once. The sample consisted of PBMCs, taken after 24 months of ibrutinib treatment. The source of these receptors is a human donor with chronic lymphocytic leukemia. Both conserved end residues are part of each CDR3. A D gene is named only where the DNA matches it firmly. The size field is filled for only some rows; it gives once, few, many or a size class.

J	length	D	V	size	DNA	CDR3
TRBJ2-7	13	.	TRBV19	.	TGTGCCAGTAGTACCTCTCTCTCCTACGAGCAGTACTTC	CASSTSLSYEQYF
TRBJ1-1	15	.	TRBV7-9	few	TGTGCCAGCAGCCTAGGCCAGTGGGGGAACACTGAAGCTTTCTTT	CASSLGQWGNTEAFF
TRBJ2-5	14	.	TRBV7-9	.	TGTGCCAGCAACTCAGGGTCGTACCAAGAGACCCAGTACTTC	CASNSGSYQETQYF
TRBJ1-6	14	.	TRBV18	.	TGTGCCAGCTCACCCGGGACCGAGGGGTCACCCCTCCACTTT	CASSPGTEGSPLHF
TRBJ1-2	13	.	TRBV7-9	.	TGTGCCAGCAACTCAGGGGACGGGAGTGGCTACACCTTC	CASNSGDGSGYTF
TRBJ2-7	13	.	TRBV27	few	TGTGCCAGCAGCCCGCCAGGGTCCTACGAGCAGTACTTC	CASSPPGSYEQYF
TRBJ1-5	15	TRBD1	TRBV2	.	TGTGCCAGCAGTGAAGAGGCAGGGGGCGGTCAGCCCCAGCATTTT	CASSEEAGGGQPQHF
TRBJ2-3	15	TRBD2	TRBV18	.	TGTGCCAGCTCACCACCTAGCGGGAGCACAGATACGCAGTATTTT	CASSPPSGSTDTQYF
TRBJ1-2	12	.	TRBV11-2	.	TGTGCCAGCAGCTTATACAACTATGGCTACACCTTC	CASSLYNYGYTF
TRBJ2-1	13	.	TRBV7-2	.	TGTGCCAGCAGCTGGACAATAGGGGGTGAGCAGTTCTTC	CASSWTIGGEQFF
TRBJ2-5	14	.	TRBV10-3	.	TGTGCCATCAGTGAGGGGTCTAACCAAGAGACCCAGTACTTC	CAISEGSNQETQYF
TRBJ2-7	15	TRBD2	TRBV7-2	.	TGTGCCAGCAGCCCCTGGACTAGCGAGACCTACGAGCAGTACTTC	CASSPWTSETYEQYF
TRBJ2-1	12	TRBD2	TRBV25-1	few	TGTGCCAGCAGTGATCGGGGGGATGAGCAGTTCTTC	CASSDRGDEQFF
TRBJ2-3	14	.	TRBV6-5	.	TGTGCCAGCAGCCCTAGGTCGGGCACAGATACGCAGTATTTT	CASSPRSGTDTQYF
TRBJ2-3	16	TRBD2	TRBV7-9	once	TGTGCCAGCAGCCCTCCGGGACTAGCGGGAGTGGGTACGCAGTATTTT	CASSPPGLAGVGTQYF
TRBJ1-1	13	.	TRBV6-1	.	TGTGCCAGCAGGGGGGGACGGGACACTGAAGCTTTCTTT	CASRGGRDTEAFF
TRBJ2-2	11	.	TRBV10-3	.	TGTGCCATCAGTGGTGGCGGGGAGCTGTTTTTT	CAISGGGELFF
TRBJ2-1	15	.	TRBV6-5	.	TGTGCCAGCAGTTACTCCGGCGGGCCCTACAATGAGCAGTTCTTC	CASSYSGGPYNEQFF